What follows is one T cell receptor beta chain and its context. Its target is unknown. The PCR had 60 Vbeta and 13 Jbeta primers. As handled by the study authors: Per a later analysis, the number of unique TCR beta chains was some 82 million, of which 9 million to 12 million were shared. Some clones are missing from TCRdb's copy, which holds only in-frame ones; the method was immunoSEQ multiplex PCR. V and J calls and clone size are those listed in that table; D and trimming were worked out from the DNA. There are more than 100,000 clones in the sample; around 84% occur only once, and 3% to 4% lies in the top ten. The source of the sample is a study of cytomegalovirus exposure and HLA in healthy donors. Study-wide findings and caveats: A later analysis associated under 20,000 TCR beta sequences with HLA alleles at a 0.05 false discovery rate.

This CDR3 spans 15 amino acids. Germline CDR1 is SGHRS and CDR2 is YFSETQ. The ends were cut back, 1 base at V and 5 bases at J, with 15 bases in the middle. The rearrangement uses TRBV5-1 and TRBJ2-5, with D possibly TRBD2 on 7 matching bases. This clonotype originated in a woman aged 25 to 45 in good health and CMV-seropositive. Source material: PBMCs. The CDR3 sequence is CASSLSGGPRETQYF. The CDR3, as DNA: TGCGCCAGCAGCTTGTCGGGGGGCCCGAGGGAGACCCAGTACTTC.